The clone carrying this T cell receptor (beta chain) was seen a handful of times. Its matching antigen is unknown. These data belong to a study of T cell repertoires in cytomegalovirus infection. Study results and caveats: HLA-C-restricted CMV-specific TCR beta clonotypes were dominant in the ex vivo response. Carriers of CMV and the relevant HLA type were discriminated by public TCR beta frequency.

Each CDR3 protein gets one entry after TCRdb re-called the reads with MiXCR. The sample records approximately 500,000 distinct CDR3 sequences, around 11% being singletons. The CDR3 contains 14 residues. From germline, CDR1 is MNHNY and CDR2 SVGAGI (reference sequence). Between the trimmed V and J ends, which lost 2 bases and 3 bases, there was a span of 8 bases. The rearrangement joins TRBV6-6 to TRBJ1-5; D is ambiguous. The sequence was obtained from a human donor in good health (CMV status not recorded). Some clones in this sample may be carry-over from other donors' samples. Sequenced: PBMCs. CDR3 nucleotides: TGTGCCAGCAGTTACAGGGCAGACAATCAGCCCCAGCATTTT. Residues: CASSYRADNQPQHF.